A selection of T cell receptor beta chains follows, all from one sample in a study of T cells in Graves' hyperthyroidism and ophthalmopathy. TCRdb fed the multiplex PCR reads into MiXCR, producing one record per CDR3 protein. Of about 420,000 distinct CDR3 sequences in the sample, roughly 13% were seen once. The material sequenced was blood. The source is a woman younger than 35 with Graves' hyperthyroidism. Each CDR3 is given with its conserved first and last residue. Fields, in order: clone size, D gene, J gene, V gene, CDR3 length, CDR3 protein, CDR3 DNA. The D gene is left open where the match is weak. Size is stated for part of the rows, as once, few or many counts, or as a class when the clone is expanded.

>many|TRBD2|TRBJ2-2|TRBV28|16
CASSGAGVMGTGELFF
TGTGCCAGCAGTGGGGCGGGAGTGATGGGCACCGGGGAGCTGTTTTTT
>many|NA|TRBJ2-1|TRBV7-9|12
CASHHKHNEQFF
TGTGCCAGCCACCACAAGCACAATGAGCAGTTCTTC
>many|TRBD1|TRBJ1-1|TRBV28|16
CASSLPTGGSDTEAFF
TGTGCCAGCAGTTTACCCACAGGGGGCTCGGACACTGAAGCTTTCTTT
>many|TRBD1|TRBJ2-7|TRBV9|15
CASSVGTGTSYEQYF
TGTGCCAGCAGCGTGGGGACAGGGACGTCCTACGAGCAGTACTTC
>NA|TRBD1|TRBJ2-1|TRBV19|15
CASSIYRGTYNEQFF
TGTGCCAGTAGTATCTACAGGGGCACCTACAATGAGCAGTTCTTC
>few|NA|TRBJ1-2|TRBV5-4|16
CASSLDSRSQRGGYTF
TGTGCCAGCAGCTTGGACTCCAGATCACAGAGGGGTGGCTACACCTTC
>many|TRBD1|TRBJ2-5|TRBV28|13
CASSSYRGETQYF
TGTGCCAGCAGTTCCTACAGGGGGGAGACCCAGTACTTC
>many|TRBD1|TRBJ1-5|TRBV2|15
CASREQGIGNQPQHF
TGTGCCAGCAGGGAACAGGGGATCGGCAATCAGCCCCAGCATTTT
>many|NA|TRBJ2-3|TRBV7-2|18
CASSLPRSGIFYTDTQYF
TGTGCCAGCAGCTTACCCCGGTCAGGGATATTCTACACAGATACGCAGTATTTT
>NA|NA|TRBJ2-1|TRBV20-1|15
CSAHSTSHRVNEQFF
TGCAGTGCCCACTCAACTAGCCATCGTGTCAATGAGCAGTTCTTC
>many|NA|TRBJ2-7|TRBV30|12
CAVRRHSYEQYF
TGTGCCGTCCGGAGGCACTCCTACGAGCAGTACTTC
>many|TRBD1|TRBJ2-7|TRBV20-1|14
CSARGGTASYEQYF
TGCAGTGCTAGAGGGGGGACAGCCTCCTACGAGCAGTACTTC
>NA|NA|TRBJ1-2|TRBV5-1|14
CASSLASRGDGYTF
TGCGCCAGCAGCTTGGCCTCCAGGGGCGATGGCTACACCTTC
>NA|NA|TRBJ2-5|TRBV18|14
CASSPRRTQETQYF
TGTGCCAGCTCACCACGCCGGACACAAGAGACCCAGTACTTC
>NA|NA|TRBJ2-1|TRBV5-5|14
CASSLEPGGNEQFF
TGTGCCAGCAGCTTGGAACCAGGGGGGAATGAGCAGTTCTTC
>NA|TRBD2|TRBJ2-1|TRBV28|19
CASSLAPRTSGRAVNEQFF
TGTGCCAGCAGTTTAGCCCCAAGGACTAGCGGGAGGGCTGTAAATGAGCAGTTCTTC
>many|TRBD2|TRBJ2-1|TRBV20-1|15
CSAERTSGRENEQFF
TGCAGTGCCGAGAGGACTAGCGGGAGGGAGAATGAGCAGTTCTTC
>NA|NA|TRBJ2-1|TRBV15|11
CATSRADEQFF
TGTGCCACCAGCAGAGCGGATGAGCAGTTCTTC
>few|NA|TRBJ1-1|TRBV13|17
CASSLGYSGRGIPEAFF
TGTGCCAGCAGCTTAGGATACTCGGGACGGGGGATTCCTGAAGCTTTCTTT
>many|TRBD2|TRBJ2-1|TRBV7-2|17
CASSPRLLAGEDNEQFF
TGTGCCAGCAGCCCCAGGCTACTAGCGGGTGAAGACAATGAGCAGTTCTTC
>few|TRBD1|TRBJ1-2|TRBV28|15
CASRKGWTGNYGYTF
TGTGCCAGCAGGAAGGGTTGGACAGGGAACTATGGCTACACCTTC
>few|NA|TRBJ2-1|TRBV15|12
CATSRSEGEQFF
TGTGCCACCAGCAGATCCGAGGGGGAGCAGTTCTTC
>NA|NA|TRBJ2-3|TRBV10-3|13
CAISAAEGDTQYF
TGTGCCATCAGTGCTGCGGAGGGAGATACGCAGTATTTT
>NA|NA|TRBJ2-5|TRBV9|14
CASSPNMIQETQYF
TGTGCCAGCAGCCCGAATATGATACAAGAGACCCAGTACTTC
>many|NA|TRBJ1-1|TRBV12-3/TRBV12-4|15
CASTLGQGFLGEAFF
TGTGCCAGCACCTTAGGGCAGGGTTTCTTGGGTGAAGCTTTCTTT
>NA|TRBD2|TRBJ2-7|TRBV5-1|20
CASSLAGHQGEGREGYEQYF
TGCGCCAGCAGCTTGGCGGGCCACCAAGGAGAAGGCCGGGAGGGCTACGAGCAGTACTTC
>many|NA|TRBJ2-1|TRBV20-1|14
CSASEIFSYNEQFF
TGCAGTGCTTCAGAGATCTTCAGCTACAATGAGCAGTTCTTC
>many|NA|TRBJ2-7|TRBV7-9|16
CASSLPSEGSSYEQYF
TGTGCCAGCAGCCTTCCCTCGGAGGGGTCCTCATACGAGCAGTACTTC
>many|NA|TRBJ1-1|TRBV7-9|13
CASSAQGETEAFF
TGTGCCAGCAGCGCCCAAGGGGAGACTGAAGCTTTCTTT
>NA|TRBD1|TRBJ1-1|TRBV12-3/TRBV12-4|15
CASSSRGTGVLEAFF
TGTGCCAGCAGTTCAAGGGGGACAGGGGTCCTTGAAGCTTTCTTT
>NA|NA|TRBJ2-2|TRBV7-2|14
CASSPTRVTGELFF
TGTGCCAGCAGCCCTACCCGGGTGACCGGGGAGCTGTTTTTT
>NA|NA|TRBJ2-6|TRBV6-1|16
CASSSIAGAGANVLTF
TGTGCCAGCAGTAGCATTGCAGGGGCTGGGGCCAACGTCCTGACTTTC
>many|NA|TRBJ2-2|TRBV2|15
CASSEGSGNTGELFF
TGTGCCAGCAGTGAGGGGAGCGGGAACACCGGGGAGCTGTTTTTT
>many|TRBD1|TRBJ2-1|TRBV14|12
CASSQQDREQFF
TGTGCCAGCAGCCAACAGGACAGGGAGCAGTTCTTC
>many|TRBD2|TRBJ2-3|TRBV28|15
CASDTEASGKDTQYF
TGTGCCAGCGACACTGAGGCTAGCGGGAAAGATACGCAGTATTTT
>many|NA|TRBJ1-2|TRBV6-2/TRBV6-3|17
CASSYAAGKQVYYGYTF
TGTGCCAGCAGTTACGCGGCGGGGAAGCAGGTCTACTATGGCTACACCTTC
>few|NA|TRBJ2-6|TRBV12-3/TRBV12-4|15
CASSLSLSGANVLTF
TGTGCCAGCAGTTTAAGCCTCTCTGGGGCCAACGTCCTGACTTTC
>many|TRBD1|TRBJ1-1|TRBV6-1|14
CASSRDRGSTEAFF
TGTGCCAGCAGCCGGGACAGGGGGAGCACTGAAGCTTTCTTT
>many|TRBD1|TRBJ1-2|TRBV18|14
CASSPGRGRYGYTF
TGTGCCAGCTCACCAGGCAGGGGGAGGTATGGCTACACCTTC
>few|NA|TRBJ2-2|TRBV5-1|15
CASRRDGTNTGELFF
TGCGCCAGCAGGCGGGACGGAACGAACACCGGGGAGCTGTTTTTT
>NA|TRBD2|TRBJ2-3|TRBV27|19
CASSTVDPASGAHTDTQYF
TGTGCCAGCAGTACCGTGGATCCGGCTAGCGGAGCCCACACAGATACGCAGTATTTT
>many|TRBD2|TRBJ2-2|TRBV24-1|18
CATSDLWTSGRNTGELFF
TGTGCCACCAGTGATCTGTGGACTAGCGGGAGGAACACCGGGGAGCTGTTTTTT
>NA|TRBD2|TRBJ2-1|TRBV5-1|16
CASSLSPAGSYNEQFF
TGCGCCAGCAGCTTGTCACCAGCGGGGTCCTACAATGAGCAGTTCTTC
>few|NA|TRBJ2-5|TRBV18|13
CASSPMIKETQYF
TGTGCCAGCTCACCAATGATAAAAGAGACCCAGTACTTC
>many|TRBD2|TRBJ2-1|TRBV20-1|15
CSARDGTSGSMEQFF
TGCAGTGCTAGGGATGGGACTAGCGGGAGCATGGAGCAGTTCTTC
>many|TRBD1|TRBJ2-3|TRBV7-2|15
CASSSTGTETDTQYF
TGTGCCAGCAGCTCCACCGGGACAGAAACAGATACGCAGTATTTT
>many|NA|TRBJ2-7|TRBV4-1|15
CASSQDRWQTYEQYF
TGCGCCAGCAGCCAAGACCGTTGGCAGACCTACGAGCAGTACTTC
>NA|TRBD1|TRBJ1-1|TRBV30|13
CAWTGGANTEAFF
TGTGCCTGGACAGGGGGCGCAAACACTGAAGCTTTCTTT
>many|TRBD1|TRBJ1-4|TRBV9|13
CASGGTAGEKLFF
TGTGCCAGCGGAGGGACAGCGGGGGAAAAACTGTTTTTT
>many|NA|TRBJ2-3|TRBV29-1|12
CSVRADTDTQYF
TGCAGCGTTCGGGCAGACACAGATACGCAGTATTTT
>many|NA|TRBJ2-7|TRBV20-1|13
CSASGTSSYEQYF
TGCAGTGCCTCCGGGACAAGCTCCTACGAGCAGTACTTC
>few|TRBD1|TRBJ1-5|TRBV6-1|16
CASSPDIWTGNQPQHF
TGTGCCAGCAGTCCCGATATTTGGACAGGTAATCAGCCCCAGCATTTT
>NA|TRBD1|TRBJ2-7|TRBV19|16
CASSKTGTVTSYEQYF
TGTGCCAGTAGCAAAACCGGGACAGTGACCTCCTACGAGCAGTACTTC
>few|NA|TRBJ2-1|TRBV2|15
CASDLRGRPKSEQFF
TGTGCCAGCGACCTACGGGGGAGACCCAAGAGTGAGCAGTTCTTC
>NA|NA|TRBJ2-5|TRBV20-1|11
CSAVGTETQYF
TGCAGTGCTGTGGGTACGGAGACCCAGTACTTC
>few|NA|TRBJ2-5|TRBV7-2|13
CASRGRGGLTQYF
TGTGCCAGCAGAGGGCGGGGCGGGTTGACCCAGTACTTC
>NA|NA|TRBJ1-2|TRBV4-1|15
CASSQVEFPDYGYTF
TGCGCCAGCAGCCAAGTGGAGTTCCCAGACTATGGCTACACCTTC
>NA|NA|TRBJ2-6|TRBV5-1|16
CASAGGGSPGANVLTF
TGCGCCAGCGCAGGGGGAGGGAGCCCCGGGGCCAACGTCCTGACTTTC
>many|TRBD1|TRBJ2-7|TRBV9|16
CASSVQGAGELNEQYF
TGTGCCAGCAGCGTTCAGGGGGCTGGGGAGTTGAACGAGCAGTACTTC
>many|NA|TRBJ2-7|TRBV7-9|15
CASSFTGPQSYEQYF
TGTGCCAGCAGCTTCACAGGGCCCCAAAGTTACGAGCAGTACTTC